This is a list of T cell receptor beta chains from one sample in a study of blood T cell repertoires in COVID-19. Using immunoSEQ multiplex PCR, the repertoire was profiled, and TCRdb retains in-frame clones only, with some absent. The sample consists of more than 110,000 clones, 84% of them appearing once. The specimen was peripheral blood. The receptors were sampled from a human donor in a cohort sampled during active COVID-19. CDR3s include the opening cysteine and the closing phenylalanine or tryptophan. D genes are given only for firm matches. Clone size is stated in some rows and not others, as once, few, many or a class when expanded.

CSVAGTVDSQTQYF	TGCAGCGTCGCCGGGACAGTTGACTCGCAGACCCAGTACTTC	once	TRBV29-1	TRBJ2-5	TRBD1
CASRQIRGDYTF	TGTGCCAGCAGACAAATCAGGGGAGACTACACCTTC	.	TRBV6-5	TRBJ1-2	.
CSARRSNEQFF	TGCAGTGCTAGGAGGTCCAATGAGCAGTTCTTC	.	TRBV20-1	TRBJ2-1	.
CASSQELNSGTQYF	TGCGCCAGCAGCCAAGAATTGAACAGCGGCACGCAGTATTTT	.	TRBV4-3	TRBJ2-3	.
CASSLAGTGYEQYF	TGTGCCAGCAGCTTAGCAGGGACAGGTTACGAGCAGTACTTC	once	TRBV11-3	TRBJ2-7	TRBD1
CASGGQESYEQYF	TGTGCCAGCGGGGGACAGGAGTCCTACGAGCAGTACTTC	few	TRBV11-3	TRBJ2-7	TRBD1
CASSPDSMAQPQHF	TGTGCCAGCTCACCGGACAGTATGGCTCAGCCCCAGCATTTT	.	TRBV18	TRBJ1-5	.
CASSDSGGPGDEQFF	TGTGCCAGCAGTGACTCAGGAGGGCCCGGGGACGAGCAGTTCTTC	few	TRBV6-4	TRBJ2-1	.
CASSQEATDTQYF	TGTGCCAGCAGCCAAGAAGCTACAGATACGCAGTATTTT	.	TRBV3-1/TRBV3-2	TRBJ2-3	.
CASSLRGVPGGEQFF	TGTGCCAGCAGCCTCAGGGGTGTCCCAGGCGGTGAGCAGTTCTTC	.	TRBV2	TRBJ2-1	.
CAWSAPKGQPNTEAFF	TGTGCCTGGAGTGCTCCCAAGGGACAGCCGAACACTGAAGCTTTCTTT	.	TRBV30	TRBJ1-1	TRBD1
CASSFQGGGETQYF	TGTGCCAGCAGCTTCCAGGGAGGAGGAGAGACCCAGTACTTC	few	TRBV7-2	TRBJ2-5	.
CASSQDRVKGGLFF	TGTGCCAGCAGCCAAGATCGGGTTAAAGGGGGACTGTTTTTT	.	TRBV4-2	TRBJ1-4	.
CASRSTGDGAGETQYF	TGTGCCAGCAGATCCACAGGGGATGGGGCGGGCGAGACCCAGTACTTC	.	TRBV11-2	TRBJ2-5	TRBD1
CASSVQGVSEAFF	TGTGCCAGCAGTGTACAGGGGGTATCTGAAGCTTTCTTT	.	TRBV25-1	TRBJ1-1	TRBD1
CASSVTGGEAPQHF	TGTGCCAGCAGCGTCACAGGGGGTGAGGCGCCCCAGCATTTT	.	TRBV7-2	TRBJ1-5	TRBD1
CASSLTGDPNYGYTF	TGCGCCAGCAGCCTAACAGGGGACCCTAACTATGGCTACACCTTC	.	TRBV5-1	TRBJ1-2	TRBD1
CSGKTGDYGYTF	TGCAGCGGAAAGACAGGGGACTATGGCTACACCTTC	few	TRBV29-1	TRBJ1-2	TRBD1
CASSLDRRIANGYTF	TGTGCCAGCAGTTTAGATAGACGGATAGCTAATGGCTACACCTTC	.	TRBV28	TRBJ1-2	.
CASSPERGYNEQFF	TGCGCCAGCAGCCCGGAACGGGGGTACAATGAGCAGTTCTTC	.	TRBV5-1	TRBJ2-1	.
CASSSELLAGAETQYF	TGTGCCAGCAGCTCCGAATTGCTAGCGGGAGCTGAGACCCAGTACTTC	.	TRBV7-9	TRBJ2-5	TRBD2
CASSRGEDGYTF	TGTGCCAGCTCTCGGGGGGAGGATGGCTACACCTTC	.	TRBV18	TRBJ1-2	.
CASSQDLIQYF	TGTGCCAGCAGCCAAGATCTCATTCAGTACTTC	.	TRBV3-1/TRBV3-2	TRBJ2-4	.
CASSFRPSGGLNEQFF	TGTGCCAGCAGCTTCCGTCCTAGCGGGGGACTTAATGAGCAGTTCTTC	.	TRBV11-3	TRBJ2-1	TRBD2
CATGWGGHTEAFF	TGTGCCACCGGCTGGGGCGGACACACTGAAGCTTTCTTT	.	TRBV19	TRBJ1-1	.
CASSARQVGNSPLHF	TGCGCCAGCAGCGCCCGACAGGTGGGGAATTCACCCCTCCACTTT	many	TRBV5-1	TRBJ1-6	.